Listed here are 27 T cell receptor beta chains from one sample, sequenced in a study of cytomegalovirus exposure and HLA in healthy donors. PCR used 60 Vbeta primers and 13 Jbeta primers. Repertoires were generated with immunoSEQ multiplex PCR, while TCRdb's copy carries only in-frame clones and drops some. The data show 95,000 to 120,000 clones, with about 78% seen just once and 5.4% held by the top ten. Sequenced input: PBMCs. Receptors originate from a woman aged 25-40 years in good health and CMV-seropositive.

The rearrangement uses TRBV5-1 and TRBJ1-4; perhaps TRBD1 as D (6 bases). The V end was cut by 4 bases, the J end by 5 bases, with 18 bases between. In germline, CDR1 is SGHRS, CDR2 YFSETQ. This CDR3 region has 16 residues. The CDR3, as DNA: TGCGCCAGCAGCGTTAGCTTGGGACATCGGAATGAAAAACTGTTTTTT. This translates into CASSVSLGHRNEKLFF.

Of note for this clone: One junction end does not reproduce the germline sequence, and a read error may be involved. This sequence joins TRBV5-6 and TRBJ1-2, with D maybe TRBD1 (5 bases). The CDR3 has 15 amino acids. The germline V gene encodes CDR1 SGHDT and CDR2 YYEEEE. CDR3: CAGSLSGAGSDGYTF. The CDR3 DNA is TGTGCCGGCAGCTTGTCTGGGGCCGGGTCGGACGGCTACACCTTC.

This clone was seen only once. Germline and junction disagree at one end, which may indicate a read error. Other DNA sequences in the sample encode the same CDR3. V gene TRBV6-1 combines with J gene TRBJ1-5; 7 nucleotides match TRBD1. Per germline, CDR1 MNHNS and CDR2 SASEGT. The CDR3 sequence is 18 residues long. The CDR3 loop reads CASIDTGTAFYSNQPQHF. CDR3 bases: TGCGCCAGCATTGATACCGGGACAGCGTTCTATAGCAATCAGCCCCAGCATTTT.

A few counts support this clone. The chain uses TRBV20-1 and TRBJ1-2, with 7 positions matching TRBD1. V was pared by 7 bases and J by 7 bases, with 3 bases of the junction left unmatched. Germline lookup yields CDR1 DFQATT and CDR2 SNEGSKA (reference sequence). This CDR3 has 10 amino acids. The CDR3 DNA follows: TGCAGTGTCCAGGGGGGTGGCTACACCTTC. Its protein is CSVQGGGYTF.

V gene TRBV19 combines with J gene TRBJ1-2; no definite D call. The germline V and J ends were trimmed by 6 bases and 6 bases, with 14 bases remaining between them. CDR1 and CDR2 from the germline V gene are LNHDA and SQIVND (reference sequence). The CDR3 is 13 residues long. The CDR3 spells CASSLNGGNGYTF. CDR3 DNA: TGTGCCAGTAGCCTGAATGGCGGGAATGGCTACACCTTC.

V and J are TRBV27 and TRBJ1-2; unclear D gene. The CDR3 length is 11 residues. Germline loops: CDR1 MNHEY, CDR2 SMNVEV (reference sequence). Trimming pared 3 bases from V and 5 bases from J, leaving 4 bases between. The CDR3 region has the DNA TGTGCCAGCAGTTTGAGATATGGCTACACCTTC. Translation gives CASSLRYGYTF.

The chain employs TRBV6-4 and TRBJ1-6; 9 nucleotides match TRBD1. From germline, CDR1 is MRHNA and CDR2 SNTAGT. This CDR3 comprises 15 residues. Germline trimming cut 0 bases from V and 6 bases from J; bases unmatched to any gene: 0. Here the CDR3 DNA reads TGTGCCAGCAGTGACTCGACAGGGGGTAATTCACCCCTCCACTTT. This sequence encodes CASSDSTGGNSPLHF.

The genes are TRBV11-3 and TRBJ1-1; D is unclear. CDR1 and CDR2 from the germline V gene are SGHNT and YENEEA. The CDR3 totals 14 residues. Trimming stripped 0 bases from V and 7 bases from J, with 12 bases between. The CDR3: CASSLDRGSNEAFF. DNA for the CDR3: TGTGCCAGCAGCTTAGATCGGGGTTCGAATGAAGCTTTCTTT.

The genes are TRBV28 and TRBJ2-7; maybe TRBD2 (6 bases). Trimming removed 5 bases at V and 1 base at J, with 12 bases between. This CDR3 has 14 residues. Looked up from germline, CDR1 is MDHEN and CDR2 is SYDVKM. CDR3 amino acids: CASSPAGPSYEQYF. In nucleotides, the CDR3 is TGTGCCAGCAGTCCAGCGGGCCCGTCCTACGAGCAGTACTTC.

This chain connects TRBV4-2 to TRBJ2-7; TRBD2 matches 11 bases. The junction had 0 bases not matched to a gene; V was cut back by 1 base and J by 1 base. Per germline, CDR1 LGHNA and CDR2 YNFKEQ. The CDR3 contains 15 residues. The CDR3 DNA follows: TGTGCCAGCAGCCAAGCTAGCGGGGGGTCCTACGAGCAGTACTTC. Amino acids: CASSQASGGSYEQYF.

The chain has TRBV5-4 and TRBJ2-7; 8 nucleotides match TRBD2. The CDR3 totals 17 residues. Germline V gene sequence: CDR1 SGHNT, CDR2 YYREEE (reference sequence). V trimming: 1 base; J trimming: 2 bases; junction bases outside the gene matches: 11. The CDR3 sequence: CASSLFRGSGGPYEQYF. The CDR3 DNA sequence: TGTGCCAGCAGCTTGTTTCGGGGTTCGGGGGGGCCCTACGAGCAGTACTTC.

CDR3: CASSLATGGTEAFF. The DNA for the CDR3 is TGTGCCAGCAGCTTGGCAACAGGGGGCACTGAAGCTTTCTTT. The V gene is TRBV7-9, the J gene TRBJ1-1; 8 bases are a match to TRBD1. Germline trimming cut 3 bases from V and 4 bases from J; bases unmatched to any gene: 4. The CDR3 has 14 residues. Germline CDR1 is SEHNR and CDR2 is FQNEAQ (reference sequence).

This clone was counted a single time. The chain joins TRBV6-5 to TRBJ1-4; no clear D gene. V was pared by 5 bases and J by 12 bases, with 16 bases between. Germline loops: CDR1 MNHEY, CDR2 SVGAGI. The CDR3 is 13 amino acids. The CDR3 sequence is CASSEVGRAELFF. In DNA form, the CDR3 reads TGTGCCAGCAGTGAAGTAGGGAGGGCGGAACTGTTTTTT.

The chain recombines TRBV7-2 with TRBJ2-3; the D gene is possibly TRBD1 (6 bases). V was trimmed by 1 base and J by 5 bases, leaving 10 bases between them. CDR3 length: 14 residues. Germline V gives CDR1 SGHTA, CDR2 FQGNSA. The CDR3 region is CASSLDQGQDTQYF. CDR3 bases: TGTGCCAGCAGCTTAGACCAGGGACAAGATACGCAGTATTTT.

This clone was detected only once. The chain recombines TRBV30 with TRBJ1-5; 8 bases match TRBD1. After removal of 2 bases from V and 0 bases from J, the junction contained 12 bases not matched to a gene. Germline V gene sequence: CDR1 GTSNPN, CDR2 SVGIG (reference sequence). This CDR3 comprises 18 residues. CDR3 amino acids: CAWSKDRVAQGSNQPQHF. In nucleotides, the CDR3 is TGTGCCTGGAGTAAGGACAGGGTAGCTCAGGGTAGCAATCAGCCCCAGCATTTT.

The chain carries TRBV18 and TRBJ2-7; no reliable D call. The CDR3 totals 14 residues. V lost 2 bases and J 3 bases, leaving 11 bases between the germline ends. CDR1 is KGHSH and CDR2 is LQKENI in the germline V gene. The CDR3 DNA is TGTGCCAGCTCACCAAGTGGCCAAAACTACGAGCAGTACTTC. Protein: CASSPSGQNYEQYF.

The DNA of the CDR3 is TGTGCCAGCAGCGGACAGGGGGCAATAGGCAATCAGCCCCAGCATTTT. It specifies CASSGQGAIGNQPQHF. V gene TRBV5-6 combines with J gene TRBJ1-5; TRBD1 matches at 11 bases. J gave up 2 bases and V 4 bases, and 5 bases lay outside the gene matches. CDR1 and CDR2 from the germline V gene are SGHDT and YYEEEE. CDR3 size: 16 residues.

The chain links TRBV18 to TRBJ1-3; D is unresolved. In germline, CDR1 is KGHSH, CDR2 LQKENI. Trimming removed 3 bases at V and 0 bases at J, with 12 bases between. The CDR3 contains 16 residues. CDR3 loop: CASSPELGSSGNTIYF. In DNA, the CDR3 is TGTGCCAGCTCACCCGAATTAGGGAGCTCTGGAAACACCATATATTTT.

This clone has just one count. The V gene is TRBV19, the J gene TRBJ2-7; 7 bases match TRBD2. The J segment lost 4 bases and the V segment lost 7 bases, leaving 10 bases of the junction unmatched. The germline gives CDR1 LNHDA, CDR2 SQIVND (reference sequence). The CDR3 is 14 residues long. CDR3 bases: TGTGCCAGTAAGTCCGCGCCGGGAGGATACGAGCAGTACTTC. Protein product: CASKSAPGGYEQYF.

In its sample, this clone was seen a few times. This chain connects TRBV27 to TRBJ1-6; D call uncertain. Trimming pared 4 bases from V and 7 bases from J, leaving 14 bases between. The CDR3 runs to 15 residues. Germline CDR1 and CDR2: MNHEY and SMNVEV (reference sequence). The CDR3 spells CASSSPGSGNSPLHF. Here the CDR3 DNA reads TGTGCCAGCAGTTCTCCGGGATCCGGGAATTCACCCCTCCACTTT.

The table lists this clone with a few counts. The chain recombines TRBV4-1 with TRBJ2-7; D is unresolved. Germline V gene data show CDR1 as MGHRA and CDR2 as YSYEKL. The CDR3 runs 14 residues. The V end lost 0 bases, the J end lost 6 bases, and 12 bases lay between the germline ends. The CDR3 DNA reads TGCGCCAGCAGCCAAGATTTCCCAGGCCCCGAGCAGTACTTC. It is translated as CASSQDFPGPEQYF.

This chain connects TRBV27 to TRBJ1-5; 8 nucleotides agree with TRBD1. CDR3 length: 14 residues. The junction had 4 bases not matched to a gene; V was cut back by 2 bases and J by 7 bases. Germline lookup yields CDR1 MNHEY and CDR2 SMNVEV (reference sequence). This chain's CDR3 is CASSLQGAQQPQHF. DNA for the CDR3: TGTGCCAGCAGTTTACAGGGGGCCCAACAGCCCCAGCATTTT.

The V and J genes are TRBV9 and TRBJ2-3; no clear D gene. Germline V gene lookup returns CDR1 SGDLS and CDR2 YYNGEE. With 4 bases removed from V and 2 bases from J, the gap between germline ends came to 11 bases. The CDR3 totals 14 residues. In DNA form, the CDR3 reads TGTGCCAGCAGCCCCCGCGGCTTCACAGATACGCAGTATTTT. Amino acid sequence: CASSPRGFTDTQYF.

The chain uses TRBV6-5 and TRBJ1-1, with D hard to call. The germline V gene encodes CDR1 MNHEY and CDR2 SVGAGI. Between the trimmed V and J ends, which lost 2 bases and 2 bases, there was a span of 12 bases. CDR3 length equals 15 residues. CDR3 DNA sequence: TGTGCCAGCAGTTACACTGGGCTGATAAACACTGAAGCTTTCTTT. Translation gives CASSYTGLINTEAFF.

The chain carries TRBV9 and TRBJ1-4; no clear D. Trimming removed 1 base from V and 1 base from J, with 5 bases in between. CDR1 and CDR2 from the germline V gene are SGDLS and YYNGEE. This CDR3 contains 14 residues. The CDR3 coding sequence is TGTGCCAGCAGCGTACGGGAAACTAATGAAAAACTGTTTTTT. Protein product: CASSVRETNEKLFF.

This clone was counted between two and nine times. This sample also contains other DNA sequences that code for the same CDR3. The chain couples TRBV9 to TRBJ2-7; 8 bases map to TRBD2. The junction had 1 base not matched to a gene; V was cut back by 0 bases and J by 2 bases. Germline-derived CDR1 and CDR2 are SGDLS and YYNGEE. This CDR3 has 14 residues. The CDR3 DNA reads TGTGCCAGCAGCGTAGGCGGGGGGACCTACGAGCAGTACTTC. Protein: CASSVGGGTYEQYF.

The V and J genes are TRBV29-1 and TRBJ2-4; 11 bases are a match to TRBD2. Germline V CDR1 and CDR2: SQVTM, ANQGSEA. This CDR3 region has 15 residues. V shed 6 bases and J 3 bases; nucleotides not matched to a gene: 7. CDR3 nucleotide sequence: TGCAGCGTAGCGCCGGGACTAGCGGTCAAAAACATTCAGTACTTC. Translation: CSVAPGLAVKNIQYF.